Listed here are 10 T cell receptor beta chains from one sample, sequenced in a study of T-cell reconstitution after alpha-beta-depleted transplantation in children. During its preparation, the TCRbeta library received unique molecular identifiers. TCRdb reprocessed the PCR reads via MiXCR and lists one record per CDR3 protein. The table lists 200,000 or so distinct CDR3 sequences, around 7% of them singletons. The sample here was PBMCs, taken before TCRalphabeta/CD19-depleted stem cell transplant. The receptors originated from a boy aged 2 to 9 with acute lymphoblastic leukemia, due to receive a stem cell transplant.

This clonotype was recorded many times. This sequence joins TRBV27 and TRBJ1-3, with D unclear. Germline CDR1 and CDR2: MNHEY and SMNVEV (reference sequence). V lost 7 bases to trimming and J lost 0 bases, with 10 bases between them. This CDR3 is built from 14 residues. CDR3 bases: TGTGCCAGCAAAACCGGTTACTCTGGAAACACCATATATTTT. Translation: CASKTGYSGNTIYF.

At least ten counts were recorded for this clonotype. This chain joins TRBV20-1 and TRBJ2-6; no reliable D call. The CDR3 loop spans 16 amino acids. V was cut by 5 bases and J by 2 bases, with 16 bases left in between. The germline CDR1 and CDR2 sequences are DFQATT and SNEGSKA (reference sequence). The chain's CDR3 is CSAQQSYGPGANVLTF. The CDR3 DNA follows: TGCAGTGCTCAGCAGTCATATGGGCCTGGGGCCAACGTCCTGACTTTC.

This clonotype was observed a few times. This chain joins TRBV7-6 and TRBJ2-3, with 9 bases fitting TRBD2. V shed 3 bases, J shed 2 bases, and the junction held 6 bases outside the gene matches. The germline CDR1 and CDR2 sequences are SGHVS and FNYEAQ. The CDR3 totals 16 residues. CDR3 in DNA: TGTGCCAGCAGCTTTGAAGCTAGCGGGGCCACAGATACGCAGTATTTT. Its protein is CASSFEASGATDTQYF.

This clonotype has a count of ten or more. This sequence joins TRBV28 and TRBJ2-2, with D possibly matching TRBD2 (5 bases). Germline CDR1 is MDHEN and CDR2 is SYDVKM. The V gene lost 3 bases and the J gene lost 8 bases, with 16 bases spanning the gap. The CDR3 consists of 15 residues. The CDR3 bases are TGTGCCAGCAGTTTTCTTGACCGGGATGCAGGGGAGCTGTTTTTT. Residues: CASSFLDRDAGELFF. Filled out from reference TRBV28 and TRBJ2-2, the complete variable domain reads DVKVTQSSRYLVKRTGEKVFLECVQDMDHENMFWYRQDPGLGLRLIYFSYDVKMKEKGDIPEGYSVSREKKERFSLILESASTNQTSMYLCASSFLDRDAGELFFGEGSRLTVL.

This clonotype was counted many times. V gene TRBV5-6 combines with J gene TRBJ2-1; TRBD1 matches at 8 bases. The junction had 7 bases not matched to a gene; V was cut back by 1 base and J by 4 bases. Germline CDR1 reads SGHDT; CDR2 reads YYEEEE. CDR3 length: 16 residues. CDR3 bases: TGTGCCAGCAGCTTGATTCGCGGACAGGGATACAATGAGCAGTTCTTC. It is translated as CASSLIRGQGYNEQFF.

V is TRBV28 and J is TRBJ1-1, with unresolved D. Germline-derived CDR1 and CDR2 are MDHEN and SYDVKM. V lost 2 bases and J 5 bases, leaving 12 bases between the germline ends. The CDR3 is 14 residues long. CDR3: CASSLPHPATEAFF. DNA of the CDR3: TGTGCCAGCAGTTTACCCCACCCGGCGACTGAAGCTTTCTTT. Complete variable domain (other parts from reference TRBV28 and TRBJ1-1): DVKVTQSSRYLVKRTGEKVFLECVQDMDHENMFWYRQDPGLGLRLIYFSYDVKMKEKGDIPEGYSVSREKKERFSLILESASTNQTSMYLCASSLPHPATEAFFGQGTRLTVV.

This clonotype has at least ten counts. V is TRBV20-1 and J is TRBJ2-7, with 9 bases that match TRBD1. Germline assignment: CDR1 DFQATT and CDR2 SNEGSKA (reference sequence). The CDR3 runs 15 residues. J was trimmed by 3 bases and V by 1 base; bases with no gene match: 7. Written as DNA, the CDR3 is TGCAGTGCTAGAGTCGCGGACAGGGGATTCTACGAGCAGTACTTC. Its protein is CSARVADRGFYEQYF.

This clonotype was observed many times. The CDR3 nucleotides are TGTGCCAGCAGTCCCCGAAGACAGGGGGCAGGGGGGGAGCTGTTTTTT. Protein product: CASSPRRQGAGGELFF. The rearrangement joins TRBV12-3 or TRBV12-4 to TRBJ2-2; 10 nucleotides agree with TRBD1. V lost 5 bases and J lost 8; bases outside the gene matches: 11. This CDR3 is built from 16 residues.

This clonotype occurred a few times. CDR3 sequence reads: CASSLPAQGSYEQYF. The CDR3, as DNA: TGTGCCAGCAGCCTCCCGGCACAGGGGTCCTACGAGCAGTACTTC. This chain uses TRBV11-2 with TRBJ2-7; TRBD1 matches at 7 bases. The CDR3 runs 15 residues. The trim removed 5 bases at V and 1 base at J, leaving 8 bases unmatched. Germline V gene lookup returns CDR1 SGHAT and CDR2 FQNNGV.

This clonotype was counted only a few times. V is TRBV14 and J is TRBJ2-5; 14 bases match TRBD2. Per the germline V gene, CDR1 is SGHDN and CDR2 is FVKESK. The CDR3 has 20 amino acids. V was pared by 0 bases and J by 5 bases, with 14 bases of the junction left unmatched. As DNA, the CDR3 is TGTGCCAGCAGCCAAGATTCCCCCGGGTCGGGACTAGCGGGAGAGGAGACCCAGTACTTC. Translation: CASSQDSPGSGLAGEETQYF.